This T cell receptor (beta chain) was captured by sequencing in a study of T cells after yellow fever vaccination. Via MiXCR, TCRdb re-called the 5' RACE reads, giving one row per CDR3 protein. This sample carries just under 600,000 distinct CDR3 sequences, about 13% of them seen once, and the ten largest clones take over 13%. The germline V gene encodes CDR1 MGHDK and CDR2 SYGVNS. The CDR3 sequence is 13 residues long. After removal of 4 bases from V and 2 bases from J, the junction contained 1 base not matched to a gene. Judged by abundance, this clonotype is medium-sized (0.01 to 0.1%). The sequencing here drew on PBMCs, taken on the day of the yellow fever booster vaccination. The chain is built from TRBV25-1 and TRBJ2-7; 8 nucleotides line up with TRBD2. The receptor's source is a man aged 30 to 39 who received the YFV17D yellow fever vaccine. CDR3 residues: CASSGLATYEQYF. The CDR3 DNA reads TGTGCCAGCAGTGGACTAGCGACCTACGAGCAGTACTTC.